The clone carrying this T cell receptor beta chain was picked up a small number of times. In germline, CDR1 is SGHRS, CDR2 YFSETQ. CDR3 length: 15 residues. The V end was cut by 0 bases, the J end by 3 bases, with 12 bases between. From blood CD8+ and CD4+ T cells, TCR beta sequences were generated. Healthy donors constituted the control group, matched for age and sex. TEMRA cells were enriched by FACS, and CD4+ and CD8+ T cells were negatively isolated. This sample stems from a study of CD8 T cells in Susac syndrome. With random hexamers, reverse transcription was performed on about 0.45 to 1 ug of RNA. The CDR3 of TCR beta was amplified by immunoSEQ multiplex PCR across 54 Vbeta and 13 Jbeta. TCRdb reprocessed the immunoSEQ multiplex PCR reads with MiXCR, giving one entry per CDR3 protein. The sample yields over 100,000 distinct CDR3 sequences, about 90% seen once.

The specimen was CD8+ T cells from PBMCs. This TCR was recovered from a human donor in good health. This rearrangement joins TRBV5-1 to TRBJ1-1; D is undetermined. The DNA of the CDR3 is TGCGCCAGCAGCTTGGCTCTGGAACGGGACACTGAAGCTTTCTTT. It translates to CASSLALERDTEAFF.